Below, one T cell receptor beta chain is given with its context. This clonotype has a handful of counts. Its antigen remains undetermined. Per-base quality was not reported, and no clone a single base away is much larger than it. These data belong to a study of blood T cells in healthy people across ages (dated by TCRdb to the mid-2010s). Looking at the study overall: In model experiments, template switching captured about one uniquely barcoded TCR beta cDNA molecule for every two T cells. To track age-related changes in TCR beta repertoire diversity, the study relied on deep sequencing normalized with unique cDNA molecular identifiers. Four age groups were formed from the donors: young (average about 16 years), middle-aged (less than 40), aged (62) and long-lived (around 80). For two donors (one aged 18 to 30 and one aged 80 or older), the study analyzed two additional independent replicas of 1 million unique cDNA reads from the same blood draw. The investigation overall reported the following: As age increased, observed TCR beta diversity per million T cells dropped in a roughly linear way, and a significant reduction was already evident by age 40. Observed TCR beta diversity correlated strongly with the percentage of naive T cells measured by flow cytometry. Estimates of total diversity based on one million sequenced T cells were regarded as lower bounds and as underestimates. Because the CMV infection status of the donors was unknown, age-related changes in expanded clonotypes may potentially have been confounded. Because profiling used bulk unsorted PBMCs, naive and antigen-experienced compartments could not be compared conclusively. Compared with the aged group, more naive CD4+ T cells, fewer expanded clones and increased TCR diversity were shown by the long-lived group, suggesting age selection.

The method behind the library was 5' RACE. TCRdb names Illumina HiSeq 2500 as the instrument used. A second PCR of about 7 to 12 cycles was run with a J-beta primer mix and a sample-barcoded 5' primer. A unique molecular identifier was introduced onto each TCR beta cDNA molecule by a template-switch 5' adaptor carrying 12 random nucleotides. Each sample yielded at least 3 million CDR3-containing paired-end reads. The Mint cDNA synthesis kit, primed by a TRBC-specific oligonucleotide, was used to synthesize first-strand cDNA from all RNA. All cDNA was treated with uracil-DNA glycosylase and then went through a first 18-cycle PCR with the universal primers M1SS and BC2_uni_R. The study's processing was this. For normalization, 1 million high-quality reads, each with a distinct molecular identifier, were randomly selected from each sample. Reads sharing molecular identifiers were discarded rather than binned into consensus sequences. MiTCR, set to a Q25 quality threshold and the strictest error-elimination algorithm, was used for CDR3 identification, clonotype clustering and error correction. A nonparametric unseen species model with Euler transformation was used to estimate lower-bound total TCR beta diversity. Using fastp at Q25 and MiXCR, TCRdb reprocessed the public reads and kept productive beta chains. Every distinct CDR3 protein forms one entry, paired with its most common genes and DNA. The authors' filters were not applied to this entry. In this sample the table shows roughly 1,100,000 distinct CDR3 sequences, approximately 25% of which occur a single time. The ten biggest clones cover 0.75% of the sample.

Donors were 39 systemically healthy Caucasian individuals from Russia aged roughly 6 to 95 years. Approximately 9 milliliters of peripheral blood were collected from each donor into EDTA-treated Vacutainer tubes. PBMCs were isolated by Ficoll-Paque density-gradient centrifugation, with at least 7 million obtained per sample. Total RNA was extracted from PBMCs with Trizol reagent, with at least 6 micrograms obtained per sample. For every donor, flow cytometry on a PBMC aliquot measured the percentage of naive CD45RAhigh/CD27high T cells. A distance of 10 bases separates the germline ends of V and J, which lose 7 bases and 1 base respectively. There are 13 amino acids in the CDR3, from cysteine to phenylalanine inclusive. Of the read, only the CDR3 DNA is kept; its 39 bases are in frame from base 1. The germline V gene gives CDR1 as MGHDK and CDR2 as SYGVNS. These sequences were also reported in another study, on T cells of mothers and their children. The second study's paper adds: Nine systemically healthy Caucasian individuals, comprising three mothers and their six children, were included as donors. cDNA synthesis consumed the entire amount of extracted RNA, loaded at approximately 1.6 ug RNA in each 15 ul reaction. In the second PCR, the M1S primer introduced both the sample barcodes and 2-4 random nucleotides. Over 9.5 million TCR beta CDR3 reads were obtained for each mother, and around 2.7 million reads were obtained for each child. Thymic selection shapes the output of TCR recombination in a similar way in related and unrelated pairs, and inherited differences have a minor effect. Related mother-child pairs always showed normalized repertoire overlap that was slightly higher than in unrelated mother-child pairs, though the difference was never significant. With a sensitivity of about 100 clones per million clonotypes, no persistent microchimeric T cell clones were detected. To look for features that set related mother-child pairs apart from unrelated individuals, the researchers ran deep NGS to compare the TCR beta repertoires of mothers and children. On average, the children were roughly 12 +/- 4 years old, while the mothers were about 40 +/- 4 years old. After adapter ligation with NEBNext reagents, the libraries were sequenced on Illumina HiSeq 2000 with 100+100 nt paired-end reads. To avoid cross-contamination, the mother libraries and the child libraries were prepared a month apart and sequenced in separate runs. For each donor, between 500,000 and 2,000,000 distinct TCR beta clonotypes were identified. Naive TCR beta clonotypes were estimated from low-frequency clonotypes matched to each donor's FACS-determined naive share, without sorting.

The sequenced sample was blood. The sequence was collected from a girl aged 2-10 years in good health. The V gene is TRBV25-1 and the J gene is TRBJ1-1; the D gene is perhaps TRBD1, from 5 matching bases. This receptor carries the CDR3 CASMGPGNTEAFF. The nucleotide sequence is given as TGTGCCAGCATGGGACCGGGGAACACTGAAGCTTTCTTT.